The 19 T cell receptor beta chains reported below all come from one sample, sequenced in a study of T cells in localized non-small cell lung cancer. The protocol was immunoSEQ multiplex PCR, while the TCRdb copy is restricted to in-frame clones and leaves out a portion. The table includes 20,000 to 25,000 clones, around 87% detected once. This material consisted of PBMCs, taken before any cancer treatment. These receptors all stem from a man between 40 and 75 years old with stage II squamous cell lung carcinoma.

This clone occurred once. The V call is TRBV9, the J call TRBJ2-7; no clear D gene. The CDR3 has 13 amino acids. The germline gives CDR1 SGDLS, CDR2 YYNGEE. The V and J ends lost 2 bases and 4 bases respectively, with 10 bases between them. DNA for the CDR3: TGTGCCAGCAGCGTGATAGCAGGATACGAGCAGTACTTC. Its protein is CASSVIAGYEQYF.

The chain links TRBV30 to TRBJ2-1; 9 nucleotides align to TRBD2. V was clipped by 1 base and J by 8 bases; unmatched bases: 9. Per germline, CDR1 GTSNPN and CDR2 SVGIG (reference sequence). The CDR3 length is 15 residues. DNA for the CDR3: TGTGCCTGGAGTGGGGGACTAGCCGTCGTAGATGAGCAGTTCTTC. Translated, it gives CAWSGGLAVVDEQFF.

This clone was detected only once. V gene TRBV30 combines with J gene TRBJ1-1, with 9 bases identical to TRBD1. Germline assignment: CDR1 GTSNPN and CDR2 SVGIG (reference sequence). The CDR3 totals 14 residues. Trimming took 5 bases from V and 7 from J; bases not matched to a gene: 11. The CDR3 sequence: CAWGPQGAVIEAFF. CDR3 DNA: TGTGCCTGGGGACCACAGGGGGCCGTTATTGAAGCTTTCTTT.

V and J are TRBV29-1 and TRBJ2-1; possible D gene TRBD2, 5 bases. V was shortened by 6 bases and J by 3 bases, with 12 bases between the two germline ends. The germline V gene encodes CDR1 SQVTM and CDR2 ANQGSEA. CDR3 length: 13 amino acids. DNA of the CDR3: TGCAGCGTCCTACTAGTTCACTACAATGAGCAGTTCTTC. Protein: CSVLLVHYNEQFF.

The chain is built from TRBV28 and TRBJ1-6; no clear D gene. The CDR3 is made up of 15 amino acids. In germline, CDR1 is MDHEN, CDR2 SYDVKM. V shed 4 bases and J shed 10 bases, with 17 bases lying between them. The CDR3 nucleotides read TGTGCCAGCAGTTCCCTAATAGGGTCTCAGTCACCCCTCCACTTT. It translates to CASSSLIGSQSPLHF. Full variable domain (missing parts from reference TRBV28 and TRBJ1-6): DVKVTQSSRYLVKRTGEKVFLECVQDMDHENMFWYRQDPGLGLRLIYFSYDVKMKEKGDIPEGYSVSREKKERFSLILESASTNQTSMYLCASSSLIGSQSPLHFGNGTRLTVT.

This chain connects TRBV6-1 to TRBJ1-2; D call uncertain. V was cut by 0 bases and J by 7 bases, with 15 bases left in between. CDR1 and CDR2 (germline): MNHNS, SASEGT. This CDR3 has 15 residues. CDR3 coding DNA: TGTGCCAGCAGTGAAGCGTTAGTGGGGTTCTCTGGCTACACCTTC. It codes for CASSEALVGFSGYTF.

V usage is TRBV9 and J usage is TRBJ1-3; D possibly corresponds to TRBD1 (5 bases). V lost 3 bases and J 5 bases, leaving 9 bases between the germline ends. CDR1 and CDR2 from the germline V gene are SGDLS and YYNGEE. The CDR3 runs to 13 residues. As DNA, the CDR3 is TGTGCCAGCAGCGAGGGGCCTCGAAACACCATATATTTT. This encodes CASSEGPRNTIYF.

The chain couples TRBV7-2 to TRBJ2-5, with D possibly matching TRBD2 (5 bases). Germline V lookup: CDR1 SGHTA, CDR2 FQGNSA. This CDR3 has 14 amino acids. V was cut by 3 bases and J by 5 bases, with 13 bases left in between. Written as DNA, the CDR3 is TGTGCCAGCAGCTTCCGGGGTTCGAGGGAGACCCAGTACTTC. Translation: CASSFRGSRETQYF.

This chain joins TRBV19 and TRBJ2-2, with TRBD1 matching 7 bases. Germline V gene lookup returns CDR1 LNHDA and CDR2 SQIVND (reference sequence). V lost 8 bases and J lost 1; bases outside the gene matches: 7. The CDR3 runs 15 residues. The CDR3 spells CASGPWTGNTGELFF. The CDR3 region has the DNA TGTGCCAGTGGGCCGTGGACAGGGAACACCGGGGAGCTGTTTTTT.

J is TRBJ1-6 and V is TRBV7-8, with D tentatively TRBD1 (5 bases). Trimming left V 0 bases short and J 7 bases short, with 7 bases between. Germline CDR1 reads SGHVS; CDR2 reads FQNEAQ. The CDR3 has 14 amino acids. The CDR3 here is CASSLAQENSPLHF. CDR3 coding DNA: TGTGCCAGCAGCTTAGCACAGGAAAATTCACCCCTCCACTTT.

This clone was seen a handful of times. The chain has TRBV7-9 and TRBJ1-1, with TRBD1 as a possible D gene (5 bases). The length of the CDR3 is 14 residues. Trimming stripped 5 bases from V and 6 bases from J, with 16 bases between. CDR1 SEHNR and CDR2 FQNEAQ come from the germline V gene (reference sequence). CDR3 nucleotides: TGTGCCAGCAGCCAGCCGCAGGGAGTCGCTGAAGCTTTCTTT. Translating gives CASSQPQGVAEAFF.

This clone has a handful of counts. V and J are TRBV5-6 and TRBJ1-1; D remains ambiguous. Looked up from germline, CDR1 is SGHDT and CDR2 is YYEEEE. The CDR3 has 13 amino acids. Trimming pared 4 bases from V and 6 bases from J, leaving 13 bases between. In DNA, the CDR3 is TGTGCCAGCAGCCTCCGGACGAGACCTGAAGCTTTCTTT. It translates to CASSLRTRPEAFF.

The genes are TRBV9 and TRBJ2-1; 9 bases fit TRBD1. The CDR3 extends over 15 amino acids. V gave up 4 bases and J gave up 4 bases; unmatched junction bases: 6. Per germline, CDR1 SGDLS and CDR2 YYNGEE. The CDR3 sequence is CASSPDRGNYNEQFF. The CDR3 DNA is TGTGCCAGCAGCCCGGACAGGGGAAATTACAATGAGCAGTTCTTC.

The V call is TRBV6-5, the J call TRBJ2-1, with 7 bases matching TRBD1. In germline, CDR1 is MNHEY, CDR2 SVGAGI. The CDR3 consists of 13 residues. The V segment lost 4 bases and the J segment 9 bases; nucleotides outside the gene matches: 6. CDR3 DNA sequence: TGTGCCAGCAGTTCGACAGGGATCAGTGAGCAGTTCTTC. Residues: CASSSTGISEQFF.

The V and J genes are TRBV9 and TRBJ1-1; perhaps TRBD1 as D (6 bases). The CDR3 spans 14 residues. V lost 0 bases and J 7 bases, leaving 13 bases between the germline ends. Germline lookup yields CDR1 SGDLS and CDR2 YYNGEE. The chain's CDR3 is CASSVDGGPGEAFF. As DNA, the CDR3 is TGTGCCAGCAGCGTAGATGGGGGGCCCGGTGAAGCTTTCTTT.

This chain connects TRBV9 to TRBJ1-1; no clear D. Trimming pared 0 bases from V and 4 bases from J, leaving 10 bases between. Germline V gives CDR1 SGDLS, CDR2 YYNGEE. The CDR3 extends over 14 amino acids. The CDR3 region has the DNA TGTGCCAGCAGCGTAGGCGTCCGGGCCACTGAAGCTTTCTTT. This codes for CASSVGVRATEAFF.

In DNA, the CDR3 is TGTGCCAGCAGCCGAGCGGTACAACGGGAGACCCAGTACTTC. Translated: CASSRAVQRETQYF. V usage is TRBV4-2 and J usage is TRBJ2-5, with TRBD2 as a possible D gene (5 bases). Germline V CDR1 and CDR2: LGHNA, YNFKEQ. The length of the CDR3 is 14 residues. Trimming removed 4 bases from V and 5 bases from J, with 14 bases in between.

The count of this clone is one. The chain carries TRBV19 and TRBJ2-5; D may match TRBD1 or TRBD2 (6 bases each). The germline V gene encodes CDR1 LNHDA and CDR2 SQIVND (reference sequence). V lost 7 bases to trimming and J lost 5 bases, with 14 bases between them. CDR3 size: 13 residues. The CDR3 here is CASTMTGGETQYF. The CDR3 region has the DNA TGTGCCAGTACCATGACAGGAGGGGAGACCCAGTACTTC.

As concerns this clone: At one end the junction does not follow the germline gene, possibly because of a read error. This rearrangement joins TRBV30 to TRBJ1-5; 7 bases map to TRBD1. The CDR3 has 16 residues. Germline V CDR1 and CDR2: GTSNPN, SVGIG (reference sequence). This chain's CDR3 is CAWSFPPGGRGQSQHF. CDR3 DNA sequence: TGTGCCTGGAGTTTTCCTCCAGGGGGAAGGGGTCAGTCCCAGCATTTT.